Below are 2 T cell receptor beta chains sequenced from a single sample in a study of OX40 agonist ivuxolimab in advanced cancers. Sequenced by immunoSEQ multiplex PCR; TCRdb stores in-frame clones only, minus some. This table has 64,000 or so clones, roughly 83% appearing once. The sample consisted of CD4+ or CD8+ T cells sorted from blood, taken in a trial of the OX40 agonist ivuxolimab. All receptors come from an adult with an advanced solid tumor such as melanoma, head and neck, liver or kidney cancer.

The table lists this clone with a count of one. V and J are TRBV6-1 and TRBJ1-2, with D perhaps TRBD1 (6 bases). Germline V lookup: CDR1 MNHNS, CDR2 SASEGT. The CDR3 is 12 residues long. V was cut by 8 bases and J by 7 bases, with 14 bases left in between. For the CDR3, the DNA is TGTGCCAGCGTAGGGGCAGGGGCTGGCTACACCTTC. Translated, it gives CASVGAGAGYTF.

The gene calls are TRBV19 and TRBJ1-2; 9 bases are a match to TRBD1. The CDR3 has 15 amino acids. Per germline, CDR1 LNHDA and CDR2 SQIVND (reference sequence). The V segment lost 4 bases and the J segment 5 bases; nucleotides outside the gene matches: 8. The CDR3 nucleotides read TGTGCCAGTAGTAGGACAGGGGATAAGGCATATGGCTACACCTTC. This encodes CASSRTGDKAYGYTF.